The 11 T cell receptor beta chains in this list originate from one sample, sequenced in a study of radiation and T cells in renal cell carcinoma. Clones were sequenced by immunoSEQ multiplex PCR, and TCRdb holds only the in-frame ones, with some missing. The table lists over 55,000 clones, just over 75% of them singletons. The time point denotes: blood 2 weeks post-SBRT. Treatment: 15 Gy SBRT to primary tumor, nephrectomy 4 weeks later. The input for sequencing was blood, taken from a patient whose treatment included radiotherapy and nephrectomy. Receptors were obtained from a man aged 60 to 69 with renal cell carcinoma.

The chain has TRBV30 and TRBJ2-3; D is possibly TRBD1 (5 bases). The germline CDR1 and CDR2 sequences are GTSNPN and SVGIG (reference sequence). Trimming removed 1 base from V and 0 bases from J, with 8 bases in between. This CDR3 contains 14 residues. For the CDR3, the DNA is TGTGCCTGGAGTGGGGGCCTCAGCACAGATACGCAGTATTTT. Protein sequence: CAWSGGLSTDTQYF.

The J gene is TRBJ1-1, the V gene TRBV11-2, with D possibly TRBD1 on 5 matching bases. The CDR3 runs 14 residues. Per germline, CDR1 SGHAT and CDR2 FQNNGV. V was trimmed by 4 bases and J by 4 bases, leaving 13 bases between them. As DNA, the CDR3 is TGTGCCAGCAGCTCGGGACTAGCGGGCACTGAAGCTTTCTTT. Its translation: CASSSGLAGTEAFF.

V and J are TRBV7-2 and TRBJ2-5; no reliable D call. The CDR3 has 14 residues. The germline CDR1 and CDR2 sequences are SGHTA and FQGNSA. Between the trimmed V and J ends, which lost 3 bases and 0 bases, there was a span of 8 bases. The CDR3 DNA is TGTGCCAGCAGCTTTTCGGGTAACCAAGAGACCCAGTACTTC. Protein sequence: CASSFSGNQETQYF.

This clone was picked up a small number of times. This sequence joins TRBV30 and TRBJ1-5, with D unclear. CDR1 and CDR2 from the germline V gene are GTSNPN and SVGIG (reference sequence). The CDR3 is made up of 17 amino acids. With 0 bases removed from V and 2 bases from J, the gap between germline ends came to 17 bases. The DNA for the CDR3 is TGTGCCTGGAGTGTAACGGATAGCTGGAATGGCAATCAGCCCCAGCATTTT. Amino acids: CAWSVTDSWNGNQPQHF.

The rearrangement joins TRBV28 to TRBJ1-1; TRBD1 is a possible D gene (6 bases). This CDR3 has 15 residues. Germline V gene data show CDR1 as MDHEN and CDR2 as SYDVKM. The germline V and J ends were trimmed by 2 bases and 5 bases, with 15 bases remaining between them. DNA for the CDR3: TGTGCCAGCAGTTTAACGGGGGCTGGGGGTACTGAAGCTTTCTTT. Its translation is CASSLTGAGGTEAFF.

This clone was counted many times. DNA for the CDR3: TGTGCCAGCAGTTATAGGCGGGAAGCTTTCTTT. This gives the protein CASSYRREAFF. V gene TRBV6-5 combines with J gene TRBJ1-1; D unclear. CDR1 is MNHEY, CDR2 SVGAGI, per germline. With 3 bases removed from V and 8 bases from J, the gap between germline ends came to 7 bases. This CDR3 is 11 amino acids long.

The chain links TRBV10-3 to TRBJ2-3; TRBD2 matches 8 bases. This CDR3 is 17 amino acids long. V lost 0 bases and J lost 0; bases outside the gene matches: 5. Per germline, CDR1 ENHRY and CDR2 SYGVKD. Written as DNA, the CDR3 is TGTGCCATCAGTGAGTCTAGCGGGACCCGAAGCACAGATACGCAGTATTTT. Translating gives CAISESSGTRSTDTQYF.

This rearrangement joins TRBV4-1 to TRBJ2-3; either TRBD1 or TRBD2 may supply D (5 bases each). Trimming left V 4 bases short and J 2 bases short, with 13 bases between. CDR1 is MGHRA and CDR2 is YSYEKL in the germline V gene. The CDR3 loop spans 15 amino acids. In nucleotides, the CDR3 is TGCGCCAGCAGCCCCTCCGGGGCTCTCACAGATACGCAGTATTTT. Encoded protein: CASSPSGALTDTQYF.

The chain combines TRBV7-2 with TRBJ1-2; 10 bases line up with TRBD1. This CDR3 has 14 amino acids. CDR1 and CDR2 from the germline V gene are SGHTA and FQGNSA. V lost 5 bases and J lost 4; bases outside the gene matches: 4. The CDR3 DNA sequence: TGTGCCAGCAGCCGACAGGGGGCTGGCTATGGCTACACCTTC. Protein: CASSRQGAGYGYTF.

CDR3 region: CASSLAGGYTGELFF. The CDR3 nucleotides read TGTGCCAGCAGCTTAGCCGGGGGGTACACCGGGGAGCTGTTTTTT. The V call is TRBV7-2, the J call TRBJ2-2; 7 positions match TRBD2. This CDR3 spans 15 amino acids. V lost 0 bases and J lost 3; bases outside the gene matches: 1. From germline, CDR1 is SGHTA and CDR2 FQGNSA.

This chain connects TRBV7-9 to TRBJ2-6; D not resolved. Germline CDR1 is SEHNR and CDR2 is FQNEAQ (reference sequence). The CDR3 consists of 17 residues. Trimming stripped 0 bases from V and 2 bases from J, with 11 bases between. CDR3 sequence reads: CASSLAVAKPGANVLTF. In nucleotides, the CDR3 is TGTGCCAGCAGCTTAGCGGTTGCCAAACCTGGGGCCAACGTCCTGACTTTC.